Listed here are 16 T cell receptor beta chains from one sample, sequenced in a study of CD8 T cells in ankylosing spondylitis (dated by TCRdb to the late 2010s). The receptor library was made with 5' RACE. The data were produced on an Illumina HiSeq 2500. TCRdb ran its own pipeline on the public reads, namely fastp trimming at Q25 and MiXCR clone calling, and kept in-frame beta chains. Each CDR3 protein appears once, grouped with its most common genes and DNA. Counted in this sample were roughly 180,000 distinct CDR3 sequences; 10% to 15% of them appeared once. The top ten hold 16% of the sample. Sequenced: blood, either unsorted or a sorted T cell fraction (not recorded which). These receptors all stem from a male donor with ankylosing spondylitis or in good health (not recorded which).

This chain connects TRBV11-2 to TRBJ1-3; D is unclear. The CDR3 has 14 amino acids. Germline CDR1 SGHAT, CDR2 FQNNGV. The V and J ends lost 1 base and 8 bases respectively, with 12 bases between them. CDR3 sequence reads: CASSLASAEDTIYF. The CDR3 coding sequence is TGTGCCAGCAGCTTAGCTTCGGCAGAGGACACCATATATTTT.

Only a few counts were recorded for this clonotype. The CDR3 DNA reads as TGTGCCAGCAGTCCCGGGACGCCATATGAAGCTTTCTTT. This codes for CASSPGTPYEAFF. The chain combines TRBV2 with TRBJ1-1; maybe TRBD1 (5 bases). CDR3 length equals 13 residues. The V end was cut by 5 bases, the J end by 7 bases, with 14 bases between. Per the germline V gene, CDR1 is SNHLY and CDR2 is FYNNEI.

The chain employs TRBV4-1 and TRBJ2-1; TRBD1 aligns across 9 bases. The length of the CDR3 is 15 residues. The V and J ends lost 2 bases and 7 bases, in that order; junction bases with no gene match: 6. The germline CDR1 and CDR2 sequences are MGHRA and YSYEKL. CDR3 sequence: CASSQPGTGSNEQFF. The CDR3 DNA sequence: TGCGCCAGCAGCCAACCCGGGACAGGGAGTAATGAGCAGTTCTTC.

This clonotype was found a few times. The genes are TRBV6-7 and TRBJ2-7; 7 positions match TRBD1. TRBV6-7 is marked as an open reading frame, function uncertain. V was clipped by 5 bases and J by 5 bases; unmatched bases: 9. CDR3 length equals 14 residues. The CDR3 here is CASSRPGQRNEQYF. CDR3 nucleotides: TGTGCCAGCAGTCGTCCGGGACAGAGAAACGAGCAGTACTTC.

This clonotype was observed at least ten times. The chain employs TRBV5-1 and TRBJ2-7, with D uncertain. Germline CDR1 is SGHRS and CDR2 is YFSETQ. The CDR3 runs to 15 residues. V gave up 5 bases and J gave up 3 bases, with 18 bases separating them. CDR3 DNA: TGCGCCAGCAGGGGTAGTGACAAACATCTCTACGAGCAGTACTTC. This codes for CASRGSDKHLYEQYF. The variable domain in full, completed from reference TRBV5-1 and TRBJ2-7, reads KAGVTQTPRYLIKTRGQQVTLSCSPISGHRSVSWYQQTPGQGLQFLFEYFSETQRNKGNFPGRFSGRQFSNSRSEMNVSTLELGDSALYLCASRGSDKHLYEQYFGPGTRLTVT.

The chain employs TRBV5-1 and TRBJ2-3; 9 bases are shared with TRBD1. This CDR3 comprises 17 residues. Germline V gene lookup returns CDR1 SGHRS and CDR2 YFSETQ. Losses at the gene ends were 0 bases for V and 2 bases for J; bases not matched to a gene: 7. CDR3 DNA sequence: TGCGCCAGCAGCTTGGAACCGGGACAGGGAAACACAGATACGCAGTATTTT. It specifies CASSLEPGQGNTDTQYF. The full variable domain, rest sourced from reference TRBV5-1 and TRBJ2-3, is KAGVTQTPRYLIKTRGQQVTLSCSPISGHRSVSWYQQTPGQGLQFLFEYFSETQRNKGNFPGRFSGRQFSNSRSEMNVSTLELGDSALYLCASSLEPGQGNTDTQYFGPGTRLTVL.

V usage is TRBV5-6 and J usage is TRBJ2-5, with 7 bases that match TRBD2. Germline V gene sequence: CDR1 SGHDT, CDR2 YYEEEE. Trimming cost V 0 bases and J 5 bases; bases outside gene matches: 10. This CDR3 has 16 residues. DNA of the CDR3: TGTGCCAGCAGCTTGGCCTCTACTAGCGTAGCGGAGACCCAGTACTTC. This codes for CASSLASTSVAETQYF.

This clonotype was seen many times. The CDR3 loop is CASSSGQGGDEQYF. The CDR3 DNA is TGCGCCAGCAGCTCAGGACAGGGGGGCGACGAGCAGTACTTC. This chain connects TRBV5-1 to TRBJ2-7, with TRBD1 identical over 10 bases. The V gene end was trimmed by 3 bases and the J gene end by 5 bases; junction bases not matched to a gene: 5. Germline loops: CDR1 SGHRS, CDR2 YFSETQ. This CDR3 has 14 amino acids.

Many counts were recorded for this clonotype. The chain is built from TRBV12-3 or TRBV12-4 and TRBJ1-2; a weak D match, TRBD1 (5 bases). Trimming pared 2 bases from V and 4 bases from J, leaving 14 bases between. The CDR3 totals 15 residues. CDR3 loop: CASSLWEGPIYGYTF. The CDR3, as DNA: TGTGCCAGCAGTTTATGGGAGGGGCCTATCTATGGCTACACCTTC.

This rearrangement joins TRBV11-2 to TRBJ2-7, with 7 nucleotides matching TRBD2. After removal of 1 base from V and 2 bases from J, the junction contained 17 bases not matched to a gene. Germline-derived CDR1 and CDR2 are SGHAT and FQNNGV. CDR3 length: 19 amino acids. CDR3 nucleotide sequence: TGTGCCAGCAGCTTAGGTACGGAGACTAGCTATCCCTTCACCTACGAGCAGTACTTC. This encodes CASSLGTETSYPFTYEQYF.

This clonotype appeared a few times. The chain is built from TRBV14 and TRBJ1-3, with no clear D. Looked up from germline, CDR1 is SGHDN and CDR2 is FVKESK. The germline V and J ends were trimmed by 0 bases and 0 bases, with 6 bases remaining between them. The CDR3 sequence is 15 residues long. CDR3 region: CASSQDGNSGNTIYF. The CDR3 DNA sequence: TGTGCCAGCAGCCAAGATGGGAACTCTGGAAACACCATATATTTT.

This clonotype appeared many times. This chain uses TRBV10-3 with TRBJ2-7, with D uncertain. CDR3 size: 16 residues. CDR1 ENHRY and CDR2 SYGVKD come from the germline V gene. Trimming pared 0 bases from V and 2 bases from J, leaving 14 bases between. CDR3 coding DNA: TGTGCCATCAGTGAGTCGTACAGTCGGCTTCCCTACGAGCAGTACTTC. Its translation is CAISESYSRLPYEQYF.

The chain couples TRBV4-1 to TRBJ2-1, with no clear D. The V end lost 0 bases, the J end lost 8 bases, and 8 bases lay between the germline ends. CDR3 length equals 13 residues. The germline gives CDR1 MGHRA, CDR2 YSYEKL. The CDR3 loop reads CASSQEGTYEQFF. The CDR3 coding sequence is TGCGCCAGCAGCCAAGAGGGTACCTATGAGCAGTTCTTC.

This clonotype was seen only a few times. For the CDR3, the DNA is TGTGCCAGCAGTTTTTCCCTTAGCGGGAGGGGTGCCTACAATGAGCAGTTCTTC. Translated, it gives CASSFSLSGRGAYNEQFF. The chain carries TRBV12-3 or TRBV12-4 and TRBJ2-1; TRBD2 aligns across 11 bases. This CDR3 spans 18 amino acids. J gave up 2 bases and V 3 bases, and 9 bases lay outside the gene matches.

In its sample, this clonotype was seen a few times. V and J are TRBV10-3 and TRBJ2-7; perhaps TRBD1 as D (5 bases). Germline V CDR1 and CDR2: ENHRY, SYGVKD. V was cut by 8 bases and J by 3 bases, with 14 bases left in between. There are 13 residues in the CDR3. DNA for the CDR3: TGTGCCATCTGGACACCTCCCCGCTACGAGCAGTACTTC. Translated: CAIWTPPRYEQYF.

This clonotype has only a few counts. V usage is TRBV4-1 and J usage is TRBJ2-1; 12 bases fit TRBD2. Trimming at V came to 4 bases and at J to 9 bases, leaving 13 bases not matched to a gene. Per germline, CDR1 MGHRA and CDR2 YSYEKL. This CDR3 is 17 amino acids long. The CDR3 DNA is TGCGCCAGCAGCCCTTTTGGTCTAGCGGGAGGGCTAGGTGAGCAGTTCTTC. Translated, it gives CASSPFGLAGGLGEQFF.